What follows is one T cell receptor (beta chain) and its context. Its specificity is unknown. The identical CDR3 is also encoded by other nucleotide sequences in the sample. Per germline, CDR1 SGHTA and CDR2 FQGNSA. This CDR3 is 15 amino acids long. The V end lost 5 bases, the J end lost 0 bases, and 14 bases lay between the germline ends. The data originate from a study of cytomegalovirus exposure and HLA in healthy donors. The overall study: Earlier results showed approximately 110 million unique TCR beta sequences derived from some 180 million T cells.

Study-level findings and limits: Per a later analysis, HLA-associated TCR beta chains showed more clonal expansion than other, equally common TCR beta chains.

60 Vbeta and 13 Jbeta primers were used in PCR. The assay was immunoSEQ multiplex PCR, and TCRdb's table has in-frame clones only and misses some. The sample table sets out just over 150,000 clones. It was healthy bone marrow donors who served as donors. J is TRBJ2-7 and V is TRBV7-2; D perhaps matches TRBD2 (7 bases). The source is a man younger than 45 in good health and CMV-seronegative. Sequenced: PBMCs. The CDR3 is CASSPSGGHSYEQYF. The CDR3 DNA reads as TGTGCCAGCAGCCCGTCCGGGGGGCACTCCTACGAGCAGTACTTC. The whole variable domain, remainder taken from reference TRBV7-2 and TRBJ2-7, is GAGVSQSPSNKVTEKGKDVELRCDPISGHTALYWYRQSLGQGLEFLIYFQGNSAPDKSGLPSDRFSAERTGGSVSTLTIQRTQQEDSAVYLCASSPSGGHSYEQYFGPGTRLTVT.